Below are 8 T cell receptor beta chains sequenced from a single sample in a study of blood T cell repertoires in COVID-19. Sequencing was performed with immunoSEQ multiplex PCR; in TCRdb, only in-frame clones are kept and a portion is missing. In the table there are some 280,000 clones, roughly 90% of which are singletons. The sample taken for sequencing was peripheral blood. The source of these receptors is a woman in her 30s with active or convalescent COVID-19.

This chain links TRBV5-1 with TRBJ1-1, with 7 nucleotides matching TRBD1. Germline lookup yields CDR1 SGHRS and CDR2 YFSETQ. Trimming at V came to 0 bases and at J to 4 bases, leaving 6 bases not matched to a gene. The CDR3 is made up of 15 amino acids. Here the CDR3 DNA reads TGCGCCAGCAGCTTGGCTCAGACAGGGTCCACTGAAGCTTTCTTT. As protein: CASSLAQTGSTEAFF.

This chain uses TRBV5-1 with TRBJ2-5, with TRBD2 identical over 7 bases. Looked up from germline, CDR1 is SGHRS and CDR2 is YFSETQ. Trimming removed 0 bases from V and 7 bases from J; junction bases left unmatched: 12. There are 16 residues in the CDR3. The DNA for the CDR3 is TGCGCCAGCAGCTTGGGTCCCCAGCGCGGGGGTAGGACCCAGTACTTC. Protein product: CASSLGPQRGGRTQYF.

The chain carries TRBV11-1 and TRBJ2-1; 12 bases align to TRBD2. CDR3 length: 16 amino acids. Per the germline V gene, CDR1 is SGHAT and CDR2 is FQDESV (reference sequence). The J segment lost 4 bases and the V segment lost 5 bases, leaving 6 bases of the junction unmatched. The CDR3 DNA is TGTGCCAGCAGCACTAGCGGGGGGTCCTGGTACAATGAGCAGTTCTTC. Translation gives CASSTSGGSWYNEQFF. Filled out from reference TRBV11-1 and TRBJ2-1, the complete variable domain reads EAEVAQSPRYKITEKSQAVAFWCDPISGHATLYWYRQILGQGPELLVQFQDESVVDDSQLPKDRFSAERLKGVDSTLKIQPAELGDSAMYLCASSTSGGSWYNEQFFGPGTRLTVL.

The chain has TRBV2 and TRBJ1-2; no firm D call. Germline values: CDR1 SNHLY, CDR2 FYNNEI. The V and J ends lost 6 bases and 7 bases respectively, with 18 bases between them. This CDR3 is built from 14 residues. CDR3 bases: TGTGCCAGCAGCGTTGACTCATCATCCAGTGGCTACACCTTC. It specifies CASSVDSSSSGYTF.

The table lists this clone with a few counts. The chain couples TRBV6-2 or TRBV6-3 to TRBJ1-1; weak D call: TRBD1 (6 bases). Germline-derived CDR1 and CDR2 are MNHEY and SVGEGT. The CDR3 consists of 13 residues. The germline V and J ends were trimmed by 5 bases and 4 bases, with 11 bases remaining between them. The CDR3 here is CASSAQGGTEAFF. As DNA, the CDR3 is TGTGCCAGCAGTGCACAGGGTGGCACTGAAGCTTTCTTT.

The chain joins TRBV9 to TRBJ2-7, with 7 bases lining up with TRBD1. Unmatched junction bases numbered 7, after V lost 2 bases and J lost 5 bases. The CDR3 loop spans 14 amino acids. CDR1 SGDLS and CDR2 YYNGEE come from the germline V gene. CDR3 bases: TGTGCCAGCAGCGTTTGGGACAGACCGAACGAGCAGTACTTC. Translating it yields CASSVWDRPNEQYF.

This clone was seen a few times. This sequence joins TRBV4-3 and TRBJ1-2, with 9 nucleotides matching TRBD1. The CDR3 sequence is 19 residues long. The germline gives CDR1 LGHNA, CDR2 YSLEER. The V and J ends lost 1 base and 4 bases, in that order; junction bases with no gene match: 16. CDR3 loop: CASSQVDRIGQGYGYGYTF. The CDR3 nucleotides are TGCGCCAGCAGCCAAGTTGATAGGATCGGACAGGGGTATGGCTATGGCTACACCTTC.

The V and J genes are TRBV20-1 and TRBJ1-2, with D uncertain. CDR1 and CDR2 (germline): DFQATT, SNEGSKA (reference sequence). Deletions cut 5 bases from V and 8 bases from J, with 15 bases between. This CDR3 has 12 amino acids. The CDR3 bases are TGCAGTGCTGGTGGAGGAATTTGGGGCTACACCTTC. This translates into CSAGGGIWGYTF.